This T cell receptor (beta chain) was sequenced for a study of siplizumab effects on memory and regulatory T cells. In this sample, this clone turned up a few times. Antigen: not known. Trimming shortened V by 8 bases and J by 9 bases, and 14 bases separated the two germline ends. CDR1 is SGHDN and CDR2 is FVKESK in the germline V gene. This CDR3 comprises 12 residues. Clones were sequenced by immunoSEQ multiplex PCR, and TCRdb holds only the in-frame ones, with some missing. The sample carries 55,000 to 80,000 clones, 70% to 80% recorded once. Study findings and constraints: Relative to controls at 25% to 30%, mappable alloreactive CD4+ clones exhibited a mean Treg-derived proportion of around 69% with siplizumab. A major contribution to the alloresponse seemed to be made by naive T cells, which seemed more diverse than memory cells. Naive versus memory phenotype went unassigned for roughly 80-96% of proliferating CD4+ or CD8+ clones.

Sequencing used memory CD4+ T cells sorted from blood. The receptor was isolated from a human donor in good health. The V and J genes are TRBV14 and TRBJ2-1, with D maybe TRBD2 (5 bases). The CDR3, as DNA: TGTGCCAGCGGACTTAATGGTCGTGAGCAGTTCTTC. Protein: CASGLNGREQFF.